This T cell receptor beta chain was obtained from a study of Graves' ophthalmopathy and Graves' hyperthyroidism. Amplifying from RNA transcripts, the study obtained TCR beta CDR3 regions. RT-PCR in the first round used HTBI primers; a second-round multiplex PCR followed. TCRdb redid the calling of the multiplex PCR reads with MiXCR, one entry per CDR3 protein. The sample includes about 660,000 distinct CDR3 sequences, 35% to 45% of them seen just once. The CDR3 has 15 amino acids. Germline-derived CDR1 and CDR2 are SGHTA and FQGNSA. Germline trimming cut 1 base from V and 5 bases from J; bases unmatched to any gene: 3. The authors diagnosed from clinical symptoms, serum thyroxine, TRAb, thyroid ultrasound and orbital computed tomography. This clonotype was counted many times. Its target is not known. Study-wide findings and caveats: Blood was where most expanded thyroid clonotypes above 0.001 frequency also turned up.

The rearrangement uses TRBV7-2 and TRBJ1-1; 11 nucleotides agree with TRBD1. The receptor comes from an adult man with Graves' ophthalmopathy. The sequenced sample was peripheral blood. The CDR3 spells CASSLGGQGGTEAFF. The CDR3, as DNA: TGTGCCAGCAGCTTAGGGGGACAGGGGGGGACTGAAGCTTTCTTT.